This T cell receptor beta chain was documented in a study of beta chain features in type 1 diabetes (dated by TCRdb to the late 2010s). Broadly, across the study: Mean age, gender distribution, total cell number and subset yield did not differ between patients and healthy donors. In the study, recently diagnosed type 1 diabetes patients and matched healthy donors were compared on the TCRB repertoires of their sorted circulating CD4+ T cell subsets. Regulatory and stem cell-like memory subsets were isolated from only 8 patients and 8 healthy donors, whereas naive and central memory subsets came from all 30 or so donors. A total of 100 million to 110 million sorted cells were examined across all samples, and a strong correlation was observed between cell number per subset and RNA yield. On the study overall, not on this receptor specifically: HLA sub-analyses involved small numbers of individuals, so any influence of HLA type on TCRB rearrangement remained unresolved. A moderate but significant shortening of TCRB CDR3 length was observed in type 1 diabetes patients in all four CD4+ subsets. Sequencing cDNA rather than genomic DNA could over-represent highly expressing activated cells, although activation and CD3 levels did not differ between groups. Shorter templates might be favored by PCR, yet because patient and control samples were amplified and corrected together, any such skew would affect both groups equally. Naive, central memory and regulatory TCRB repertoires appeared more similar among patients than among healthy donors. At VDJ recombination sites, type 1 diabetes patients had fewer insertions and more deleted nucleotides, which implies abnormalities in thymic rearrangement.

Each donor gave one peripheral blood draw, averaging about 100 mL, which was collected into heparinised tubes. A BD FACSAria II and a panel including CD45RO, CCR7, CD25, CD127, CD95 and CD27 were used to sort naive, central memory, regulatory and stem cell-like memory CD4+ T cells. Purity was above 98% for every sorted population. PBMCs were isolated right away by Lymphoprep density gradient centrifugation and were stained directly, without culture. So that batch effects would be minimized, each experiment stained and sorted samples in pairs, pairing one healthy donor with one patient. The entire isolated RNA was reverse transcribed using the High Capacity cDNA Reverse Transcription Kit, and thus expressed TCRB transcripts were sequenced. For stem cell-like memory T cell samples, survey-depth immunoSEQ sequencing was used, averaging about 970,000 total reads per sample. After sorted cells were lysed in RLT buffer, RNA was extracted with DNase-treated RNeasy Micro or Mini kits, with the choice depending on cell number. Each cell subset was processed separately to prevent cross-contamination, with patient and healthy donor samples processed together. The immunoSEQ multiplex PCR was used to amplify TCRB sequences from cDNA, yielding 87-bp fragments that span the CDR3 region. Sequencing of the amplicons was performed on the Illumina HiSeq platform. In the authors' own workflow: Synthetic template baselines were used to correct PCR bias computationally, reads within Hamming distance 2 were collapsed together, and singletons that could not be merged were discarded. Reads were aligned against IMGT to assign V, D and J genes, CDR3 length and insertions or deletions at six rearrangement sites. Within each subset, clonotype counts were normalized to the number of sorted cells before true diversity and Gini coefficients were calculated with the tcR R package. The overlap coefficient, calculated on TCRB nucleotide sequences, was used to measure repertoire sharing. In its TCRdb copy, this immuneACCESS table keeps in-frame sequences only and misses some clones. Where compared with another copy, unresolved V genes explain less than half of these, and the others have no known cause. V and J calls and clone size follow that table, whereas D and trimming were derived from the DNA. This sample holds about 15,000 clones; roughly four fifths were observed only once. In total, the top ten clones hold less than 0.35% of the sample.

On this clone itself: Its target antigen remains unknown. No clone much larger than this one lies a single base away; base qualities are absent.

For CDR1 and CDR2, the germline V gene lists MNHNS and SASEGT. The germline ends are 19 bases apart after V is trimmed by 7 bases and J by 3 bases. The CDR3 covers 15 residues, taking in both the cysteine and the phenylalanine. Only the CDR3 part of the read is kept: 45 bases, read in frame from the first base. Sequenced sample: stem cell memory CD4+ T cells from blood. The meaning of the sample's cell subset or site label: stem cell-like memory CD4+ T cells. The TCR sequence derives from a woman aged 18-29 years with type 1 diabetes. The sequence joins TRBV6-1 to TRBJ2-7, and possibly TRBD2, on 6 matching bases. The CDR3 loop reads CASTLRGGEVYEQYF. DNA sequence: TGTGCCAGCACCTTAAGGGGCGGGGAAGTCTACGAGCAGTACTTC.